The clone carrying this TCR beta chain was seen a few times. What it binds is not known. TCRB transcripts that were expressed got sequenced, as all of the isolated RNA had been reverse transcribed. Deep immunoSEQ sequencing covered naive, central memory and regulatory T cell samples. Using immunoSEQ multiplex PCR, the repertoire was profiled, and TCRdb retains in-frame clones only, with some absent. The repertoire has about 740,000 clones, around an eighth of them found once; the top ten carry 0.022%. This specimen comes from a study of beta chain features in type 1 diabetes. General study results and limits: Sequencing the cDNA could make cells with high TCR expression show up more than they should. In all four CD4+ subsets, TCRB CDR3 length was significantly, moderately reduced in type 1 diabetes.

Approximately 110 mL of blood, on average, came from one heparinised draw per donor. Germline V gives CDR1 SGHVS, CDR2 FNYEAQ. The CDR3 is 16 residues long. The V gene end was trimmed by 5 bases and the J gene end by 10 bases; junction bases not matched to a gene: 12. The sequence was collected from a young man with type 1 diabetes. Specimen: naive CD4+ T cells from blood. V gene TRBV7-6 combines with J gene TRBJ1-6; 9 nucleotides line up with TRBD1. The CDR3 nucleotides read TGTGCCAGCAGCCCCGCCTTACAGGGGGCAGGCTCACCCCTCCACTTT. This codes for CASSPALQGAGSPLHF.